These 6 T cell receptor beta chains were all obtained from the same sample, sequenced in a study of shared clonotypes between healthy human individuals (dated by TCRdb to between 2020 and 2021). The library was produced with the immunoSEQ multiplex PCR assay. TCRdb holds this immuneACCESS table with in-frame rearrangements only. Some clones are missing; in checked studies, unresolved V genes explain under half, and the rest has no known cause. The sample has some 740,000 clones on record, 92% of them singletons. 24% of the sample is in the top ten clones. CD8 naive samples consisted of CD45RO-negative cells that were positively selected for CCR7, yielding a CD45RA+CCR7+ population without TemRA cells. Material for sequencing was naive CD8+ T cells sorted from blood. In light of the paper, this sample's cell subset or site label describes: CD45RA+CCR7+. The receptors originated from a man younger than 40 in good health.

The chain employs TRBV13 and TRBJ1-1; no clear D gene. With 5 bases removed from V and 2 bases from J, the gap between germline ends came to 15 bases. This CDR3 spans 15 amino acids. Germline V gene data show CDR1 as PRHDT and CDR2 as FYEKMQ (reference sequence). CDR3: CASSPILGRNTEAFF. The CDR3 bases are TGTGCCAGCAGCCCCATCCTGGGCCGAAACACTGAAGCTTTCTTT.

The chain employs TRBV7-9 and TRBJ2-7, with TRBD2 matching 15 bases. The trim removed 4 bases at V and 3 bases at J, leaving 7 bases unmatched. Per germline, CDR1 SEHNR and CDR2 FQNEAQ (reference sequence). The CDR3 spans 17 residues. For the CDR3, the DNA is TGTGCCAGCAGCTACGACCCGGGACTAGCGGGAGGCTACGAGCAGTACTTC. Its translation is CASSYDPGLAGGYEQYF.

This clone was seen once. V usage is TRBV4-1 and J usage is TRBJ2-7; D is ambiguous. CDR1 is MGHRA, CDR2 YSYEKL, per germline. The length of the CDR3 is 15 residues. V was shortened by 0 bases and J by 2 bases, with 11 bases between the two germline ends. Here the CDR3 reads CASSQDGGPAYEQYF. The CDR3 DNA reads as TGCGCCAGCAGCCAAGATGGCGGACCCGCCTACGAGCAGTACTTC.

The genes are TRBV5-3 and TRBJ2-7; D not resolved. TRBV5-3 counts as an open reading frame of uncertain function. The germline V and J ends were trimmed by 5 bases and 7 bases, with 13 bases remaining between them. This CDR3 region has 12 residues. The DNA for the CDR3 is TGTGCCAGAAGATCGCCCCGTGAAGAGCAGTACTTC. Translating gives CARRSPREEQYF.

V gene TRBV10-1 combines with J gene TRBJ1-1; 8 nucleotides line up with TRBD1. After removal of 2 bases from V and 4 bases from J, the junction contained 6 bases not matched to a gene. CDR1 and CDR2 from the germline V gene are WNHNN and SYGVQD (reference sequence). The CDR3 runs 15 residues. As DNA, the CDR3 is TGCGCCAGCAGTGAGCGGACAGGGTGGGGCACTGAAGCTTTCTTT. It translates to CASSERTGWGTEAFF.

This clone was counted a single time. V is TRBV6-5 and J is TRBJ2-1, with 9 bases matching TRBD2. The germline CDR1 and CDR2 sequences are MNHEY and SVGAGI. J gave up 8 bases and V 2 bases, and 4 bases lay outside the gene matches. The CDR3 length is 14 residues. The CDR3 here is CASSYGLAGDEQFF. The DNA of the CDR3 is TGTGCCAGCAGTTACGGGTTAGCGGGAGATGAGCAGTTCTTC.